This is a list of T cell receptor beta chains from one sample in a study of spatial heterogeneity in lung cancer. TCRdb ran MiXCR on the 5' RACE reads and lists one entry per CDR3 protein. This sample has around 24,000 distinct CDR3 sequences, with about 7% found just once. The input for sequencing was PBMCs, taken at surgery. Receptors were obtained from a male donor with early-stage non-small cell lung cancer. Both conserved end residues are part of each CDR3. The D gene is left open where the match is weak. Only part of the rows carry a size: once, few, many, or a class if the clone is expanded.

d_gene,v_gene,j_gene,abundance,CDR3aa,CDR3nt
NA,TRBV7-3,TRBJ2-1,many,CASSLSGPNNEQFF,TGTGCCAGCAGCTTAAGCGGGCCCAACAATGAGCAGTTCTTC
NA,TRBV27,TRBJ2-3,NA,CASSFFSTDTQYF,TGTGCCAGCAGTTTCTTTAGCACAGATACGCAGTATTTT
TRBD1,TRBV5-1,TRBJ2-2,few,CASSLGPGQVNTGELFF,TGCGCCAGCAGCTTAGGGCCGGGACAGGTGAACACCGGGGAGCTGTTTTTT
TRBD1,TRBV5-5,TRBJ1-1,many,CASSFRDRVQWEAFF,TGTGCCAGCAGCTTTCGGGACAGGGTCCAGTGGGAAGCTTTCTTT
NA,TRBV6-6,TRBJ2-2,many,CASSYSKARGLLFTGELFF,TGTGCCAGCAGTTACTCGAAGGCCAGGGGTCTCCTCTTCACCGGGGAGCTGTTTTTT
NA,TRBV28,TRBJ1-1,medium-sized,CASRIRGSFVAEAFF,TGTGCCAGCCGGATCAGGGGAAGTTTTGTGGCTGAAGCTTTCTTT
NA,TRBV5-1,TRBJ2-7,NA,CASSLAGGIYEQYF,TGCGCCAGCAGCTTGGCAGGCGGGATCTACGAGCAGTACTTC
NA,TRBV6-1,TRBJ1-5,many,CASTAGWQPQHF,TGTGCCAGCACCGCAGGCTGGCAGCCCCAGCATTTT
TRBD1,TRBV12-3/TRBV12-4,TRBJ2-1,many,CASRLDRGVYNEQFF,TGTGCCAGCAGATTGGACAGGGGAGTCTACAATGAGCAGTTCTTC
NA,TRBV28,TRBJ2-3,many,CASSEISGTSTDTQYF,TGTGCCAGCAGTGAGATTAGCGGAACTAGCACAGATACGCAGTATTTT
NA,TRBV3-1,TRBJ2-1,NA,CASSPDPRIMGEQFF,TGTGCCAGCAGCCCGGATCCGCGGATAATGGGTGAGCAGTTCTTC
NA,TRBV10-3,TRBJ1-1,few,CAISTTGPDTEAFF,TGTGCCATCAGTACAACAGGGCCCGACACTGAAGCTTTCTTT
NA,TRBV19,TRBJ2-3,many,CASSLGGGATDTQYF,TGTGCCAGTAGCCTGGGCGGAGGAGCCACAGATACGCAGTATTTT
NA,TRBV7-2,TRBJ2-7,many,CASSFRLTYEQYF,TGTGCCAGCAGCTTTAGACTTACCTACGAGCAGTACTTC
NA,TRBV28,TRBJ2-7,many,CASSWAGRQYF,TGTGCCAGCAGCTGGGCCGGGAGGCAGTACTTC
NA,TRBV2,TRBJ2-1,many,CASSGVYGEQFF,TGTGCCAGCAGTGGGGTTTACGGTGAGCAGTTCTTC
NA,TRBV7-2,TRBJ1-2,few,CASSLSAYGYTF,TGTGCCAGCAGCTTATCAGCCTATGGCTACACCTTC
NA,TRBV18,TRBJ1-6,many,CASSSAGYNSPLHF,TGTGCCAGCTCATCGGCGGGATATAATTCACCCCTCCACTTT
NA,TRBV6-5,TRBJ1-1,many,CASTTGAEAFF,TGTGCCAGCACCACGGGGGCTGAAGCTTTCTTT
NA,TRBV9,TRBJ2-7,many,CASSTVAESSYEQYF,TGTGCCAGCAGCACCGTAGCGGAGAGCTCCTACGAGCAGTACTTC
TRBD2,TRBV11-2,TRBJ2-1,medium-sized,CASSLDGTSGEQFF,TGTGCCAGCAGCTTAGATGGGACTAGCGGTGAGCAGTTCTTC
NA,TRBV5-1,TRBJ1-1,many,CASSLLGYAEAFF,TGCGCCAGCAGCTTGCTTGGGTATGCTGAAGCTTTCTTT
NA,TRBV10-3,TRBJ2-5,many,CAISGGETQYF,TGTGCCATCAGTGGGGGAGAGACCCAGTACTTC
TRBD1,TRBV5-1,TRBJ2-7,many,CASSLRQGNLEQYF,TGCGCCAGCAGCTTAAGACAGGGAAATCTCGAGCAGTACTTC
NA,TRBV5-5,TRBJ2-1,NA,CASSLQRALVNEQFF,TGTGCCAGCAGCTTGCAGCGGGCGCTCGTCAATGAGCAGTTCTTC
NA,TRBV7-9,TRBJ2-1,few,CASTTTGPYNEQFF,TGTGCCAGCACCACGACAGGTCCCTACAATGAGCAGTTCTTC
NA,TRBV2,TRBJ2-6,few,CASSGYSSGANVLTF,TGTGCCAGCAGTGGTTACAGCTCTGGGGCCAACGTCCTGACTTTC
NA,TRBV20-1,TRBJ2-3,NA,CSAIEIGRSTDTQYF,TGCAGTGCTATCGAAATCGGGAGAAGCACAGATACGCAGTATTTT
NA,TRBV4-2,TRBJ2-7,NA,CASSQAETYEQYF,TGTGCCAGCAGCCAAGCAGAAACCTACGAGCAGTACTTC
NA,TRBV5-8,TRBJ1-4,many,CASTLEGSTNEKLFF,TGTGCCAGCACCCTAGAGGGGTCAACTAATGAAAAACTGTTTTTT
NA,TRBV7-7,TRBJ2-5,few,CASSPGLYQETQYF,TGTGCTAGCAGCCCCGGACTGTACCAAGAGACCCAGTACTTC
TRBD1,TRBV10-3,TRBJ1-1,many,CAISESRWTGVGTEAFF,TGTGCCATCAGTGAGTCGAGGTGGACAGGGGTTGGCACTGAAGCTTTCTTT
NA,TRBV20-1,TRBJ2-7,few,CSAPGTLNGYEQYF,TGCAGTGCTCCCGGGACTCTCAATGGTTACGAGCAGTACTTC
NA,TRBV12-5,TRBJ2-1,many,CASGLNRRGFF,TGTGCTAGTGGTTTGAATAGACGTGGGTTCTTC
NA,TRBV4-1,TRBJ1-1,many,CASSQESGRRVRMNTEAFF,TGCGCCAGCAGCCAAGAATCAGGACGCCGTGTAAGAATGAACACTGAAGCTTTCTTT
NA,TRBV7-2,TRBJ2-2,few,CASSSGPGSGPSGELFF,TGTGCCAGCAGCTCAGGACCGGGATCAGGACCATCAGGGGAGCTGTTTTTT
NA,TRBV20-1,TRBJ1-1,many,CSARDMNTEAFF,TGCAGTGCTAGAGATATGAACACTGAAGCTTTCTTT